This TCR beta chain derives from a study of blood T cells in healthy people across ages. Whole-study findings and limits: The long-lived group displayed more naive CD4+ cells, plus higher diversity, than the aged donors did.

Concerning this clonotype itself: Its antigen is unidentified.

Every sample had a minimum of 6.5 million PBMCs isolated. Combining a sample-barcoded 5' primer with a J-beta primer mix, a second PCR ran for 7 to 11 cycles. TCRdb ran MiXCR on the 5' RACE reads and lists one entry per CDR3 protein. The table has 850,000 to 1,000,000 distinct CDR3 sequences, about 44% seen once. V lost 11 bases and J lost 7; bases outside the gene matches: 4. The CDR3 is 13 residues long. Germline CDR1 is SGHTA and CDR2 is FQGNSA. The chain carries TRBV7-2 and TRBJ2-3; TRBD2 aligns across 15 bases. The sample comprised blood. The source is a man aged 25 to 40 in good health. The CDR3 loop reads CARGTSGGNTQYF. CDR3 in DNA: TGTGCCCGTGGGACTAGCGGGGGGAATACGCAGTATTTT.